What follows describes a single T cell receptor (beta chain). Produced via immunoSEQ multiplex PCR; TCRdb's table is partial and in-frame only. The sample lists 300,000 to 350,000 clones, 88% seen once, with about 5% in the top ten. The record originates from a study of blood T cell repertoires in COVID-19. The wider study: Acute and convalescent COVID-19 specimens originated in the United States, Italy and Spain.

The ends lost 6 bases at V and 3 bases at J; junction bases unmatched: 4. CDR3 length equals 14 residues. Germline CDR1 and CDR2: MNHEY and SMNVEV (reference sequence). J is TRBJ2-7 and V is TRBV27, with TRBD1 matching over 11 bases. Sequenced input: PBMCs or T cells enriched from blood (not recorded which). This receptor was identified in a man in his thirties or forties who had recovered from COVID-19. This CDR3 is CASSPDRGLYEQYF. The CDR3 DNA reads TGTGCCAGCAGCCCGGACAGGGGGCTCTACGAGCAGTACTTC.